The clone carrying this TCR beta chain was recorded a few times. Its antigen remains unknown. TCRdb analysed the reads with MiXCR anew, one entry per CDR3 protein. The sample has around 430,000 distinct CDR3 sequences, 42% seen once. These data originate in a study of T cell repertoires in cytomegalovirus infection. Study-level information: In public TCR beta signatures, there were indications of both CMV infection and matching HLA type.

Whole-study results and caveats: Identification of carriers of CMV plus the relevant HLA was achieved through cumulative public TCR beta family frequency. Predominance within the ex vivo response was attributable to HLA-C-restricted CMV-specific TCR beta clonotypes.

Germline CDR1 KGHDR, CDR2 SFDVKD. V was trimmed by 1 base and J by 5 bases, leaving 20 bases between them. CDR3 length: 19 residues. This sequence joins TRBV24-1 and TRBJ1-6; tentative D call: TRBD1 (5 bases). The sequences come from cultured PBMCs, collected from culture after CMV antigen stimulation. The sequence was collected from a human donor in good health (CMV status not recorded). Some clones in this sample may be carry-over from other donors' samples. CDR3 in amino acids: CATSDLDRPPNGDNSPLHF. The CDR3 nucleotides read TGTGCCACCAGTGATTTAGACAGACCACCGAATGGGGATAATTCACCCCTCCACTTT.